This TCR delta chain appears in the sequencing data of a study of gamma-delta chains in newborns, infants, children. TCRdb re-identified clones in the reads via CATT. The sample lists 14,000 to 15,000 delta-chain clones; roughly 7.3% were seen once. This clone was observed a handful of times. There are 19 residues in the CDR3. V lost 3 bases and J 0 bases, leaving 17 bases between the germline ends. The germline V gene has CDR1 GEAIGNYY and CDR2 EKD. The TCR sequence derives from a child who was a newborn, infant or young child, either healthy, febrile or measles-vaccinated (not recorded which). The chain joins TRDV2 to TRDJ3; possibly TRDD3 for D (5 bases). Specimen: blood. This chain's CDR3 is CACDQNWRPSSWDTRQMFF. DNA of the CDR3: TGTGCCTGTGACCAAAACTGGAGGCCTAGCTCCTGGGACACCCGACAGATGTTTTTC.